By share, the clone carrying this TCR beta chain counts as medium-sized. The antigen is unknown. This sample stems from a study of T cell responses to AZD1222 COVID-19 vaccine. General study points: Baseline serology detected seropositivity in only six AZD1222 recipients. Clonal diversity was possibly underestimated; the donors were predominantly white British and more often female. Spike-wide vaccine-associated CD4 TCRs dominated at 160-218 and 743-854.

Assay used: immunoSEQ multiplex PCR; TCRdb lists only in-frame clones, some missing. The table records tens of thousands of clones, 75% to 80% of them present only once. Germline lookup yields CDR1 MNHEY and CDR2 SVGAGI. V lost 6 bases to trimming and J lost 2 bases; unmatched junction nucleotides: 8. This CDR3 spans 15 amino acids. The rearrangement joins TRBV6-5 to TRBJ1-1; 8 nucleotides agree with TRBD1. This sequence originates from an adult who received the AZD1222 COVID-19 vaccine. The sequencing used peripheral blood, collected 28 days after the second AZD1222 dose. In nucleotides, the CDR3 is TGTGCCAGCAGCCAGGGGGCCGCGCCAAACACTGAAGCTTTCTTT. Translating gives CASSQGAAPNTEAFF.